Listed here are 24 T cell receptor beta chains from one sample, sequenced in a study of control samples from healthy donors and cancer patients. Libraries were prepared by immunoSEQ multiplex PCR; TCRdb keeps only in-frame clonotypes and omits some of them. The sample carries about 160,000 clones, 96% recorded once. The specimen sequenced was blood. These receptors all come from a woman in her 30s in good health.

The chain combines TRBV27 with TRBJ2-3; the match to TRBD2 covers 8 bases. CDR1 and CDR2 from the germline V gene are MNHEY and SMNVEV (reference sequence). J was trimmed by 2 bases and V by 7 bases; bases with no gene match: 8. This CDR3 region has 15 residues. The CDR3 nucleotides read TGTGCCAGCATGCTTCGTAGCGGGACCACAGATACGCAGTATTTT. Translating gives CASMLRSGTTDTQYF.

The V call is TRBV30, the J call TRBJ1-2; the match to TRBD1 covers 11 bases. The CDR3 has 14 amino acids. Trimming took 5 bases from V and 7 from J; bases not matched to a gene: 9. Looked up from germline, CDR1 is GTSNPN and CDR2 is SVGIG (reference sequence). Here the CDR3 reads CAWSSWTGGLGYTF. The CDR3, as DNA: TGTGCCTGGTCATCCTGGACAGGGGGCCTTGGCTACACCTTC.

The V call is TRBV6-5, the J call TRBJ1-5, with 7 bases lining up with TRBD1. Germline CDR1 MNHEY, CDR2 SVGAGI. The CDR3 covers 13 residues. The J segment lost 8 bases and the V segment lost 2 bases, leaving 3 bases of the junction unmatched. The CDR3, as DNA: TGTGCCAGCAGTTACAGGGGGCTGGAGCCCCAGCATTTT. Translating gives CASSYRGLEPQHF.

The chain joins TRBV18 to TRBJ1-5; 7 bases map to TRBD1. Trimming at V came to 6 bases and at J to 7 bases, leaving 6 bases not matched to a gene. This CDR3 contains 13 residues. Germline V CDR1 and CDR2: KGHSH, LQKENI. As DNA, the CDR3 is TGTGCCAGCTCCCGACAGGGTAACCAGCCCCAGCATTTT. Translation gives CASSRQGNQPQHF.

This chain connects TRBV6-5 to TRBJ2-4; tentative D call: TRBD2 (6 bases). Germline CDR1 MNHEY, CDR2 SVGAGI. Trimming stripped 6 bases from V and 8 bases from J, with 20 bases between. CDR3 size: 15 residues. The CDR3 loop reads CASRATRGRGDIQYF. CDR3 nucleotide sequence: TGTGCCAGCAGAGCTACACGGGGGAGAGGGGACATTCAGTACTTC.

J is TRBJ2-3 and V is TRBV6-4, with D perhaps matching TRBD2 (7 bases). CDR1 is MRHNA and CDR2 is SNTAGT in the germline V gene. CDR3 length: 15 amino acids. The ends were cut back, 2 bases at V and 2 bases at J, with 11 bases in the middle. DNA for the CDR3: TGTGCCAGCAGTGACAGGGGGGGGCCCACAGATACGCAGTATTTT. Residues: CASSDRGGPTDTQYF.

The V gene is TRBV4-1, the J gene TRBJ2-7; TRBD2 agrees at 8 bases. The V gene's germline CDR1 is MGHRA and CDR2 YSYEKL. This CDR3 is built from 15 residues. Losses at the gene ends were 1 base for V and 0 bases for J; bases not matched to a gene: 2. In DNA form, the CDR3 reads TGCGCCAGCAGCCAAGGACTAGCGCACTCCTACGAGCAGTACTTC. Amino acid sequence: CASSQGLAHSYEQYF.

The J gene is TRBJ1-5, the V gene TRBV10-3; no clear D. Germline CDR1 reads ENHRY; CDR2 reads SYGVKD. The CDR3 loop spans 16 amino acids. V was cut by 10 bases and J by 2 bases, with 21 bases left in between. The CDR3 coding sequence is TGTGCCACCCAACCCCATGACCCAAAGCGCAATCAGCCCCAGCATTTT. Translating it yields CATQPHDPKRNQPQHF.

The chain recombines TRBV19 with TRBJ2-7; perhaps TRBD1 as D (6 bases). V lost 5 bases and J 2 bases, leaving 7 bases between the germline ends. In germline, CDR1 is LNHDA, CDR2 SQIVND (reference sequence). The CDR3 totals 12 residues. The CDR3: CASSQGTYEQYF. CDR3 nucleotides: TGTGCCAGTAGTCAGGGGACCTACGAGCAGTACTTC.

This clone was counted once. The J gene is TRBJ2-1, the V gene TRBV6-5; 8 bases are shared with TRBD1. This CDR3 is built from 15 residues. V trimming: 4 bases; J trimming: 5 bases; junction bases outside the gene matches: 7. Germline assignment: CDR1 MNHEY and CDR2 SVGAGI. The DNA of the CDR3 is TGTGCCAGCAGTTCCGGGACAGGCCACGACAATGAGCAGTTCTTC. This codes for CASSSGTGHDNEQFF.

The chain carries TRBV3-1 (or the pseudogene TRBV3-2) and TRBJ2-5; 14 nucleotides align to TRBD2. Germline CDR1 is LGHDT and CDR2 is YNNKEL (reference sequence). The CDR3 loop spans 15 amino acids. V shed 5 bases, J shed 3 bases, and the junction held 2 bases outside the gene matches. In nucleotides, the CDR3 is TGTGCCAGCAGCTCGACTAGCGGGGGGGAAGAGACCCAGTACTTC. This translates into CASSSTSGGEETQYF.

This chain uses TRBV4-1 with TRBJ1-4; D might be TRBD1 (5 bases). V lost 2 bases to trimming and J lost 12 bases, with 16 bases between them. This CDR3 is 14 amino acids long. Germline V gene lookup returns CDR1 MGHRA and CDR2 YSYEKL. The CDR3 coding sequence is TGCGCCAGCAGCCAAAACTCCTTCCTGGGGGAACTGTTTTTT. It is translated as CASSQNSFLGELFF.

In DNA, the CDR3 is TGTGCCAGCACACGAAACACTGAAGCTTTCTTT. Amino acids: CASTRNTEAFF. The J gene is TRBJ1-1, the V gene TRBV6-5; D is unclear. The CDR3 has 11 amino acids. In germline, CDR1 is MNHEY, CDR2 SVGAGI. Between the trimmed V and J ends, which lost 7 bases and 2 bases, there was a span of 5 bases.

This chain uses TRBV5-5 with TRBJ2-5; 8 bases match TRBD2. CDR1 is SGHKS and CDR2 is YYEKEE in the germline V gene (reference sequence). Unmatched junction bases numbered 6, after V lost 3 bases and J lost 5 bases. The CDR3 extends over 14 amino acids. Written as DNA, the CDR3 is TGTGCCAGCAGCTCCCGGACTAGCACCGAGACCCAGTACTTC. This codes for CASSSRTSTETQYF. Full variable domain (rest looked up from reference TRBV5-5 and TRBJ2-5): DAGVTQSPTHLIKTRGQQVTLRCSPISGHKSVSWYQQVLGQGPQFIFQYYEKEERGRGNFPDRFSARQFPNYSSELNVNALLLGDSALYLCASSSRTSTETQYFGPGTRLLVL.

The chain carries TRBV5-6 and TRBJ2-6; D uncertain. CDR1 SGHDT and CDR2 YYEEEE come from the germline V gene. Trimming shortened V by 0 bases and J by 0 bases, and 10 bases separated the two germline ends. The CDR3 length is 17 residues. CDR3 nucleotides: TGTGCCAGCAGCTTGGAAAGCTGGGGCTCTGGGGCCAACGTCCTGACTTTC. It encodes CASSLESWGSGANVLTF.

V gene TRBV20-1 combines with J gene TRBJ2-7; D is unresolved. The CDR3 consists of 11 residues. V was clipped by 6 bases and J by 5 bases, with 11 bases between them. Germline CDR1 and CDR2: DFQATT and SNEGSKA (reference sequence). CDR3 nucleotides: TGCAGTGCCCTATTTCAGAACGAGCAGTACTTC. As protein: CSALFQNEQYF.

The J gene is TRBJ1-2, the V gene TRBV6-1; TRBD1 matches at 11 bases. This CDR3 spans 17 amino acids. The V segment lost 1 base and the J segment 4 bases; nucleotides outside the gene matches: 8. Germline CDR1 and CDR2: MNHNS and SASEGT. The CDR3 DNA sequence: TGTGCCAGCAGTGAAGGTTGGGACAGGGGGTTGGCCTATGGCTACACCTTC. Translating gives CASSEGWDRGLAYGYTF.

The chain joins TRBV7-8 to TRBJ1-5; 12 bases fit TRBD1. The CDR3 has 18 residues. CDR1 is SGHVS and CDR2 is FQNEAQ in the germline V gene. V lost 4 bases to trimming and J lost 2 bases; unmatched junction nucleotides: 9. Here the CDR3 reads CASSYPGQGAEGNQPQHF. CDR3 sequence (DNA): TGTGCCAGCAGCTATCCGGGACAGGGGGCAGAGGGCAATCAGCCCCAGCATTTT. The complete variable domain, with remaining parts taken from reference TRBV7-8 and TRBJ1-5, reads GAGVSQSPRYKVAKRGQDVALRCDPISGHVSLFWYQQALGQGPEFLTYFQNEAQLDKSGLPSDRFFAERPEGSVSTLKIQRTQQEDSAVYLCASSYPGQGAEGNQPQHFGDGTRLSIL.

This chain links TRBV10-3 with TRBJ1-1; 11 bases line up with TRBD1. The V segment lost 3 bases and the J segment 11 bases; nucleotides outside the gene matches: 8. The length of the CDR3 is 14 residues. Germline V lookup: CDR1 ENHRY, CDR2 SYGVKD. Written as DNA, the CDR3 is TGTGCCATCAGTGAAGGGACAGGGGGTTTGAGGGCTTTCTTT. It is translated as CAISEGTGGLRAFF.

V gene TRBV2 combines with J gene TRBJ2-1, with 7 nucleotides matching TRBD1. Germline V gene sequence: CDR1 SNHLY, CDR2 FYNNEI. This CDR3 is 16 amino acids long. V lost 5 bases to trimming and J lost 0 bases; unmatched junction nucleotides: 7. The CDR3 protein is CASSKTGKVSYNEQFF. Written as DNA, the CDR3 is TGTGCCAGCAGTAAGACAGGGAAAGTCTCCTACAATGAGCAGTTCTTC.

This clone was seen a single time. The chain joins TRBV28 to TRBJ1-5, with D unclear. Germline V gives CDR1 MDHEN, CDR2 SYDVKM. V was pared by 7 bases and J by 5 bases, with 15 bases between. CDR3 size: 14 residues. As DNA, the CDR3 is TGTGCCAGCACGTACATATCCCGGGATCAGCCCCAGCATTTT. It yields the protein CASTYISRDQPQHF.

The V gene is TRBV5-4, the J gene TRBJ1-2; a weak D match, TRBD1 (5 bases). The CDR3 has 13 amino acids. Between the trimmed V and J ends, which lost 1 base and 7 bases, there was a span of 11 bases. Germline assignment: CDR1 SGHNT and CDR2 YYREEE (reference sequence). DNA for the CDR3: TGTGCCAGCAGCTTGAGGGCAGGGATTGGCTACACCTTC. It specifies CASSLRAGIGYTF.

This chain uses TRBV10-3 with TRBJ2-3, with TRBD2 matching 12 bases. The germline gives CDR1 ENHRY, CDR2 SYGVKD. The J segment lost 4 bases and the V segment lost 6 bases, leaving 5 bases of the junction unmatched. CDR3 length equals 15 residues. The CDR3, as DNA: TGTGCCATCAGGGCGACTAGCGGGAGAGCAGATACGCAGTATTTT. It encodes CAIRATSGRADTQYF.

In DNA form, the CDR3 reads TGTGCCAGCAGCTTGGCCGGGGGGATACGCAATCAGCCCCAGCATTTT. This gives the protein CASSLAGGIRNQPQHF. The rearrangement links TRBV5-5 to TRBJ1-5, with a weak D call TRBD1 (5 bases). V lost 0 bases to trimming and J lost 2 bases, with 12 bases between them. Germline loops: CDR1 SGHKS, CDR2 YYEKEE (reference sequence). This CDR3 has 16 residues.